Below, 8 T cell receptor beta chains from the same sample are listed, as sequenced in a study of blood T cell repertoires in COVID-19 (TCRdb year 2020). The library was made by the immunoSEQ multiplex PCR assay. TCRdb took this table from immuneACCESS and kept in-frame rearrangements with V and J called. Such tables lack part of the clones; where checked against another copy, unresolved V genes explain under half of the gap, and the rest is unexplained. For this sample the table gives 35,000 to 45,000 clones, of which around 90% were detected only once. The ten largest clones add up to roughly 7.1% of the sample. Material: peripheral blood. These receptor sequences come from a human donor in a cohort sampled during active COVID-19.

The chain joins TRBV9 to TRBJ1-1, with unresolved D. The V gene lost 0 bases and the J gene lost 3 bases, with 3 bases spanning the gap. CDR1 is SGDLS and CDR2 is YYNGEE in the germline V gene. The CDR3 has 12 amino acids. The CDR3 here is CASSVADTEAFF. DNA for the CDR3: TGTGCCAGCAGCGTAGCAGACACTGAAGCTTTCTTT.

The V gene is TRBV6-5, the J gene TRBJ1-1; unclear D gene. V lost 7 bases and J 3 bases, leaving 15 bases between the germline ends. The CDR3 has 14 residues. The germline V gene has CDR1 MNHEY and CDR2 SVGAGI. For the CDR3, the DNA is TGTGCCAGCAACGAGGGAGTAGATCACACTGAAGCTTTCTTT. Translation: CASNEGVDHTEAFF.

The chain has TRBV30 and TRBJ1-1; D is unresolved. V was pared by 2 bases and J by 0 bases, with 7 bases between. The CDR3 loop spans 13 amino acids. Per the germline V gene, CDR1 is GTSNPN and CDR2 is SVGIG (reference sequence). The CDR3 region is CAWSTIMNTEAFF. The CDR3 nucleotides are TGTGCCTGGAGTACAATAATGAACACTGAAGCTTTCTTT.

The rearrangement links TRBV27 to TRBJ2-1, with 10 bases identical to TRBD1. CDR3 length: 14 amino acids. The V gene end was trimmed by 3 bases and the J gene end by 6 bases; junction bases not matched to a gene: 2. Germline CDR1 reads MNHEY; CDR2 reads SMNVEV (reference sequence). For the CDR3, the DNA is TGTGCCAGCAGTTTGGGGACAGGGGTCAATGAGCAGTTCTTC. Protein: CASSLGTGVNEQFF.

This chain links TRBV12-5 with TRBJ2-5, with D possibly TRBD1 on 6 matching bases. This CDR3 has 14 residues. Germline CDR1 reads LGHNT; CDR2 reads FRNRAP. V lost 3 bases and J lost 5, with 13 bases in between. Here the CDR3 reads CASGLRQDKETQYF. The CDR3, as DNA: TGTGCTAGTGGTTTAAGACAGGACAAGGAGACCCAGTACTTC.

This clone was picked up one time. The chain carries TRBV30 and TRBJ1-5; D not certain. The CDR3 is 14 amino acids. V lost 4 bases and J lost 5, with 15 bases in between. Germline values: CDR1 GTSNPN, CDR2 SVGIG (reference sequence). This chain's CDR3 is CAWNGRIGDQPQHF. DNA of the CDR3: TGTGCCTGGAACGGTAGGATCGGGGATCAGCCCCAGCATTTT. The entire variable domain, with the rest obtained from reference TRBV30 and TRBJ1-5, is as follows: SQTIHQWPATLVQPVGSPLSLECTVEGTSNPNLYWYRQAAGRGLQLLFYSVGIGQISSEVPQNLSASRPQDRQFILSSKKLLLSDSGFYLCAWNGRIGDQPQHFGDGTRLSIL.

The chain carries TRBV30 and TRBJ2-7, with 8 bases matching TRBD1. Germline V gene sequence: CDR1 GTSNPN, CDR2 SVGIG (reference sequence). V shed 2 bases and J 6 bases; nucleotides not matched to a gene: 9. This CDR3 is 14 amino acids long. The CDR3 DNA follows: TGTGCCTGGAGTTTCGCGGACAGGGCCCTCGAGCAGTACTTC. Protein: CAWSFADRALEQYF.

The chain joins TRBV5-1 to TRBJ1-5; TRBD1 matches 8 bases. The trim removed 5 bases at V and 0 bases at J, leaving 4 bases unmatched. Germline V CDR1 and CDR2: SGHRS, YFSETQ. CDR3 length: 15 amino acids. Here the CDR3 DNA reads TGCGCCAGCAGACCAGGGGGCTCTAGCAATCAGCCCCAGCATTTT. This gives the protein CASRPGGSSNQPQHF.